This TCR beta chain emerged from a study of glioma-infiltrating T cells after dendritic cell vaccination. The immunoSEQ assay amplified TCRB CDR3 from up to roughly 2 ug DNA. Using immunoSEQ multiplex PCR, the repertoire was profiled, and TCRdb retains in-frame clones only, with some absent. The table has approximately 90,000 clones, roughly 77% seen once. This CDR3 contains 15 residues. Germline V gene sequence: CDR1 MNHEY, CDR2 SMNVEV (reference sequence). V was shortened by 3 bases and J by 0 bases, with 9 bases between the two germline ends. Time point denoted: after dendritic cell vaccination, including at tumor progression/relapse. Selection required adequate fresh-frozen tumor tissue plus more than two years' survival data. This clone was counted a few times.

Sequenced here: blood, sampled after dendritic cell vaccination. This receptor was obtained from a human donor with glioblastoma. The V gene is TRBV27, the J gene TRBJ1-5; D is unclear. CDR3 region: CASSFGSTSNQPQHF. The CDR3 region has the DNA TGTGCCAGCAGTTTCGGGTCAACTAGCAATCAGCCCCAGCATTTT.